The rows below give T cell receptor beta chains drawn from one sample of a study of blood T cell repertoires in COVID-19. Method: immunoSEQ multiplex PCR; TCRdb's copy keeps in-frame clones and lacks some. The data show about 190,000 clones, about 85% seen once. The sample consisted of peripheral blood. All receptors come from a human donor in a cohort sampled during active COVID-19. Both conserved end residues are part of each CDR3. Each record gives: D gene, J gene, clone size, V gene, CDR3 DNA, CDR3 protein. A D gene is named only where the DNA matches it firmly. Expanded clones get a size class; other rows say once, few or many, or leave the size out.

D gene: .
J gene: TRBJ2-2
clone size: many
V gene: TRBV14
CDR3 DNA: TGTGCCAGCAGCCAAATGTTAGTCGGGGAGCTGTTTTTT
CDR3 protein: CASSQMLVGELFF

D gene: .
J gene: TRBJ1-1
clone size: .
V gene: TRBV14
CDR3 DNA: TGTGCCAGCAGCCAAGGGAGGAACACTGAAGCTTTCTTT
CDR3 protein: CASSQGRNTEAFF

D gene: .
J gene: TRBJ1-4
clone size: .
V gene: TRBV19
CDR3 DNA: TGTGCCAGTAGGATTCGGGATGCCAAGGACGCCGAAAAACTGTTTTTT
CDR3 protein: CASRIRDAKDAEKLFF

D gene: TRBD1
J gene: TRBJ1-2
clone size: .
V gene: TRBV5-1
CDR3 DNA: TGCGCCAGCAGCTCAGCAGGGGGATCGGACTATGGCTACACCTTC
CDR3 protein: CASSSAGGSDYGYTF

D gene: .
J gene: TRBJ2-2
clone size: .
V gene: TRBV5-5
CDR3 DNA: TGTGCCAGCAGCTTCCCAACTAGTGCCACCGGGGAGCTGTTTTTT
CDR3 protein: CASSFPTSATGELFF

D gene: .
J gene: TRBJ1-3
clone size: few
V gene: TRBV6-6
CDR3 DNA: TGTGCCAGCAGTTACGGCGGACCCGGGGACACCATATATTTT
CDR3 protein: CASSYGGPGDTIYF

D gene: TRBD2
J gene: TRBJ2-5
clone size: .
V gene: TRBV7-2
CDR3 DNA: TGTGCCAGCAGTCTCGCGACTAGCGGGGGAATGGAGACCCAGTACTTC
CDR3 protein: CASSLATSGGMETQYF

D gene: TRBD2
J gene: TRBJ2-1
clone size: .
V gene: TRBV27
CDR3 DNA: TGTGCCAGCAGCCGTACTAGCGGGGCTTACAATGAGCAGTTCTTC
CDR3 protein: CASSRTSGAYNEQFF

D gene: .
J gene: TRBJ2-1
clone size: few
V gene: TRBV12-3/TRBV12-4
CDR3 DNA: TGTGCCAGCAGATATGGTCAGGGTGTAAATCAGTTCTTC
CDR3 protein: CASRYGQGVNQFF

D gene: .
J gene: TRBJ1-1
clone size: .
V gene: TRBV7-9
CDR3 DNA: TGTGCCAGCAGCAAGCAGGCGTTGAACACTGAAGCTTTCTTT
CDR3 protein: CASSKQALNTEAFF

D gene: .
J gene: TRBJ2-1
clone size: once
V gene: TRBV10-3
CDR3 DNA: TGTGCCATCAGTGAGCAAGGGGCCGCCTACAATGAGCAGTTCTTC
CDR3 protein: CAISEQGAAYNEQFF

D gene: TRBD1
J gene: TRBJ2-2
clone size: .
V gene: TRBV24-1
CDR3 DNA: TGTGCCACCAGTGACCGCGACAGGGGGCACACCGGGGAGCTGTTTTTT
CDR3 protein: CATSDRDRGHTGELFF

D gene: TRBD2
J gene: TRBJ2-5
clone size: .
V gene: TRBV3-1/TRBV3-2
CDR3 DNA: TGTGCCAGCAGCGTTTCGGGGAGGGCGGTGACCCAGTACTTC
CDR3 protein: CASSVSGRAVTQYF

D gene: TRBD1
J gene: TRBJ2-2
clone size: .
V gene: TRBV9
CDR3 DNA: TGTGCCAGCAGCCCACAGGGGGGCTCGACCGGGGAGCTGTTTTTT
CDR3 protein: CASSPQGGSTGELFF

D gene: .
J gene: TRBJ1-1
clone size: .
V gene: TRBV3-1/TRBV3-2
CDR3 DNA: TGTGCCAGCAGCCAAGGAGAGAGAAACACTGAAGCTTTCTTT
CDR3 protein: CASSQGERNTEAFF

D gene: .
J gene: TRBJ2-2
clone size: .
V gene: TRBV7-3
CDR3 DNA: TGTGCCAGCAGCCCCTTACCCCCGACAGGAGCGAACACCGGGGAGCTGTTTTTT
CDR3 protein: CASSPLPPTGANTGELFF

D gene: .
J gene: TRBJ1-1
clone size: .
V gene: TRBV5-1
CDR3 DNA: TGCGCCAGCAGCTTTGCCCTATTGCAGGGGTATCGGACTGAAGCTTTCTTT
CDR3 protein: CASSFALLQGYRTEAFF

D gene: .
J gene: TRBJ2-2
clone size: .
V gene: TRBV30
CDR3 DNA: TGTGCCTGGAGTTTCTCTGGACAGTCGGCCGGGGAGCTGTTTTTT
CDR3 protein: CAWSFSGQSAGELFF